The 17 T cell receptor beta chains below all came from one sample that was sequenced in a study of response to subunit inactivated influenza vaccine. TCRdb re-analysed the RT-PCR reads in MiXCR, keeping a single row per CDR3 protein. The data show about 650,000 distinct CDR3 sequences, approximately 14% seen once. The material sequenced was PBMCs from blood, taken about 12 days after vaccination. The receptor set was obtained from a man aged 45-60 years who received an inactivated influenza vaccine.

This clonotype was detected only a few times. The V and J genes are TRBV12-3 or TRBV12-4 and TRBJ2-3; no clear D gene. CDR3 length equals 16 residues. Trimming removed 6 bases at V and 0 bases at J, with 16 bases between. As DNA, the CDR3 is TGTGCCAGCAGCCTCTCCGGTGGCCCTAGCACAGATACGCAGTATTTT. Its translation: CASSLSGGPSTDTQYF.

This chain joins TRBV24-1 and TRBJ2-2, with D perhaps TRBD2 (5 bases). The germline V and J ends were trimmed by 4 bases and 3 bases, with 17 bases remaining between them. CDR1 and CDR2 (germline): KGHDR, SFDVKD. The CDR3 has 17 amino acids. Here the CDR3 DNA reads TGTGCCACCAGTGAAACTTCTAGCAGATGGGACACCGGGGAGCTGTTTTTT. This encodes CATSETSSRWDTGELFF.

The J gene is TRBJ1-1, the V gene TRBV7-2; D might be TRBD1 (5 bases). Germline loops: CDR1 SGHTA, CDR2 FQGNSA. Trimming shortened V by 5 bases and J by 2 bases, and 12 bases separated the two germline ends. The CDR3 sequence is 14 residues long. CDR3 nucleotide sequence: TGTGCCAGCAGCCCACAGGTTCGAAACACTGAAGCTTTCTTT. It specifies CASSPQVRNTEAFF.

This clonotype was seen only a few times. The rearrangement joins TRBV15 to TRBJ2-7; 11 nucleotides match TRBD2. There are 15 residues in the CDR3. Germline V gene sequence: CDR1 LNHNV, CDR2 YYDKDF (reference sequence). J gave up 6 bases and V 0 bases, and 4 bases lay outside the gene matches. CDR3 nucleotides: TGTGCCACCAGCAGAGATCGGCTAGCGGGAGGCGAGCAGTACTTC. Its translation: CATSRDRLAGGEQYF.

As DNA, the CDR3 is TGCGCCAGCAGCCTCAGTCAGCGGGGACGTAGCGAGCAGTACTTC. Its translation is CASSLSQRGRSEQYF. The V gene is TRBV5-1, the J gene TRBJ2-7; 7 bases fit TRBD2. The V segment lost 4 bases and the J segment 6 bases; nucleotides outside the gene matches: 13. The V gene's germline CDR1 is SGHRS and CDR2 YFSETQ. The CDR3 has 15 amino acids.

The chain employs TRBV5-1 and TRBJ2-5; TRBD1 aligns across 10 bases. The CDR3 is made up of 13 amino acids. V shed 7 bases and J 4 bases; nucleotides not matched to a gene: 4. Germline CDR1 and CDR2: SGHRS and YFSETQ. The CDR3 DNA is TGCGCCAGCCAGACAGGGGGCGGAGAGACCCAGTACTTC. Amino acids: CASQTGGGETQYF.

This clonotype was counted between two and nine times. The rearrangement links TRBV4-2 to TRBJ2-3, with 7 bases that match TRBD2. Germline values: CDR1 LGHNA, CDR2 YNFKEQ. The CDR3 covers 15 residues. V shed 0 bases and J 6 bases; nucleotides not matched to a gene: 6. CDR3 DNA: TGTGCCAGCAGCCAAGAGGGGGGGATGAGGGATACGCAGTATTTT. It codes for CASSQEGGMRDTQYF.

V is TRBV5-1 and J is TRBJ1-1, with D possibly matching TRBD1 (6 bases). V dropped 0 bases and J dropped 3 bases, with 18 bases sitting between them. Germline CDR1 and CDR2: SGHRS and YFSETQ. The CDR3 contains 17 residues. This chain's CDR3 is CASSLGLFGGADTEAFF. In DNA form, the CDR3 reads TGCGCCAGCAGCTTGGGTTTATTTGGGGGCGCGGACACTGAAGCTTTCTTT.

The chain employs TRBV18 and TRBJ2-2; 8 bases agree with TRBD1. The CDR3 has 15 residues. The V segment lost 4 bases and the J segment 4 bases; nucleotides outside the gene matches: 5. Germline CDR1 is KGHSH and CDR2 is LQKENI. The CDR3 DNA reads as TGTGCCAGCTCACAGGACAGGGTGCGCACCGGGGAGCTGTTTTTT. It specifies CASSQDRVRTGELFF.

This clonotype was seen more than once but under ten times. The J gene is TRBJ2-1, the V gene TRBV5-1; D possibly corresponds to TRBD1 (5 bases). Looked up from germline, CDR1 is SGHRS and CDR2 is YFSETQ. V was shortened by 3 bases and J by 3 bases, with 10 bases between the two germline ends. The CDR3 has 14 amino acids. CDR3 bases: TGCGCCAGCAGCTCGACAGTTGTCTACAATGAGCAGTTCTTC. Protein product: CASSSTVVYNEQFF.

V is TRBV7-2 and J is TRBJ1-4, with D possibly matching TRBD1 (5 bases). Germline CDR1 SGHTA, CDR2 FQGNSA. This CDR3 has 13 amino acids. Trimming removed 2 bases from V and 7 bases from J, with 8 bases in between. The CDR3 coding sequence is TGTGCCAGCAGCTTAAGGGGAGCTGAAAAACTGTTTTTT. Protein product: CASSLRGAEKLFF.

This clonotype was observed a few times. The chain combines TRBV5-1 with TRBJ2-1; no reliable D call. The CDR3 length is 14 residues. V lost 4 bases to trimming and J lost 5 bases, with 13 bases between them. The germline V gene has CDR1 SGHRS and CDR2 YFSETQ. CDR3 amino acids: CASSLEQVHNEQFF. The CDR3 bases are TGCGCCAGCAGCCTGGAGCAGGTCCACAATGAGCAGTTCTTC.

The chain couples TRBV20-1 to TRBJ2-7; 12 bases are shared with TRBD2. Germline V CDR1 and CDR2: DFQATT, SNEGSKA (reference sequence). J lost 3 bases, V lost 6 bases, and 6 bases had no gene match. This CDR3 region has 14 residues. The CDR3, as DNA: TGCAGTGCCCATAGACTAGCGGGGGTCTACGAGCAGTACTTC. It yields the protein CSAHRLAGVYEQYF.

A word on this clonotype: No conserved phenylalanine or tryptophan ends this CDR3, so it is likely a read error. The chain links TRBV14 to TRBJ2-7; D is perhaps TRBD2 (6 bases). The CDR3 runs to 15 residues. Per germline, CDR1 SGHDN and CDR2 FVKESK. V lost 3 bases and J 5 bases, leaving 17 bases between the germline ends. The CDR3 DNA reads as TGTGCCAGCAGCCACTCCGCGGGGTTTGTGGACGAGCAGTACCTC. It yields the protein CASSHSAGFVDEQYL.

The CDR3: CASSRLGEEREEDTQYF. The CDR3 bases are TGTGCCAGCAGTCGCCTTGGGGAAGAGAGGGAAGAAGATACGCAGTATTTT. The J gene is TRBJ2-3, the V gene TRBV28; D may be TRBD2 (5 bases). CDR3 size: 17 residues. Deletions cut 5 bases from V and 5 bases from J, with 23 bases between. From germline, CDR1 is MDHEN and CDR2 SYDVKM.

V gene TRBV7-8 combines with J gene TRBJ2-7; D might be TRBD2 (6 bases). The ends were cut back, 5 bases at V and 0 bases at J, with 14 bases in the middle. Germline CDR1 reads SGHVS; CDR2 reads FQNEAQ. This CDR3 has 15 amino acids. CDR3 bases: TGTGCCAGCAGCCTGGGGACTTATAGCTCCTACGAGCAGTACTTC. This gives the protein CASSLGTYSSYEQYF.

The chain couples TRBV7-9 to TRBJ1-4; the D gene is possibly TRBD1 (6 bases). CDR3 length equals 14 residues. The germline V and J ends were trimmed by 1 base and 8 bases, with 11 bases remaining between them. The germline V gene encodes CDR1 SEHNR and CDR2 FQNEAQ (reference sequence). The CDR3 spells CASSLGSRGEKLFF. The CDR3 DNA reads TGTGCCAGCAGCTTAGGAAGCAGGGGCGAAAAACTGTTTTTT. Based on the CDR3 plus reference TRBV7-9 and TRBJ1-4, the full variable domain is DTGVSQNPRHKITKRGQNVTFRCDPISEHNRLYWYRQTLGQGPEFLTYFQNEAQLEKSRLLSDRFSAERPKGSFSTLEIQRTEQGDSAMYLCASSLGSRGEKLFFGSGTQLSVL.